This T cell receptor beta chain derives from a study of blood T cells in healthy people across ages. Roughly 9 milliliters of peripheral blood were drawn from each donor. Using a J-beta primer mix together with a sample-barcoded 5' primer, a second PCR was run for about 6 to 11 cycles. TCRdb processed the 5' RACE reads anew with MiXCR; each CDR3 protein has one entry. The top ten clones hold about 2.1% of a sample with under 2,000,000 distinct CDR3 sequences, about 49% of them seen once. The CDR3 contains 15 residues. Trimming pared 2 bases from V and 0 bases from J, leaving 9 bases between. CDR1 is MGHRA and CDR2 is YSYEKL in the germline V gene.

The receptor comes from a woman in her thirties or forties in good health. Sequencing used blood. This chain links TRBV4-1 with TRBJ2-3; D is undetermined. The CDR3 region is CASSQYSASTDTQYF. In DNA, the CDR3 is TGCGCCAGCAGCCAATATTCAGCGAGCACAGATACGCAGTATTTT.